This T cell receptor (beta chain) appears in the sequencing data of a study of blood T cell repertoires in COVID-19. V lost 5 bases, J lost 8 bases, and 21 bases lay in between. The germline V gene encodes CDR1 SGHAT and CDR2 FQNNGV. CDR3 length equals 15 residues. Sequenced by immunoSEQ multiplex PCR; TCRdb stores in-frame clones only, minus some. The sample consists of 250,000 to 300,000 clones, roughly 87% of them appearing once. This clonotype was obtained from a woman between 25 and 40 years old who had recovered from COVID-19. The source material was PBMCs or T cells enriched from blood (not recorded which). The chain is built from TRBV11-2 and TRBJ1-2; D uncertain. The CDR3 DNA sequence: TGTGCCAGCAGCCCCGGCGGGATTGGGTATTGGGGCTACACCTTC. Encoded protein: CASSPGGIGYWGYTF.